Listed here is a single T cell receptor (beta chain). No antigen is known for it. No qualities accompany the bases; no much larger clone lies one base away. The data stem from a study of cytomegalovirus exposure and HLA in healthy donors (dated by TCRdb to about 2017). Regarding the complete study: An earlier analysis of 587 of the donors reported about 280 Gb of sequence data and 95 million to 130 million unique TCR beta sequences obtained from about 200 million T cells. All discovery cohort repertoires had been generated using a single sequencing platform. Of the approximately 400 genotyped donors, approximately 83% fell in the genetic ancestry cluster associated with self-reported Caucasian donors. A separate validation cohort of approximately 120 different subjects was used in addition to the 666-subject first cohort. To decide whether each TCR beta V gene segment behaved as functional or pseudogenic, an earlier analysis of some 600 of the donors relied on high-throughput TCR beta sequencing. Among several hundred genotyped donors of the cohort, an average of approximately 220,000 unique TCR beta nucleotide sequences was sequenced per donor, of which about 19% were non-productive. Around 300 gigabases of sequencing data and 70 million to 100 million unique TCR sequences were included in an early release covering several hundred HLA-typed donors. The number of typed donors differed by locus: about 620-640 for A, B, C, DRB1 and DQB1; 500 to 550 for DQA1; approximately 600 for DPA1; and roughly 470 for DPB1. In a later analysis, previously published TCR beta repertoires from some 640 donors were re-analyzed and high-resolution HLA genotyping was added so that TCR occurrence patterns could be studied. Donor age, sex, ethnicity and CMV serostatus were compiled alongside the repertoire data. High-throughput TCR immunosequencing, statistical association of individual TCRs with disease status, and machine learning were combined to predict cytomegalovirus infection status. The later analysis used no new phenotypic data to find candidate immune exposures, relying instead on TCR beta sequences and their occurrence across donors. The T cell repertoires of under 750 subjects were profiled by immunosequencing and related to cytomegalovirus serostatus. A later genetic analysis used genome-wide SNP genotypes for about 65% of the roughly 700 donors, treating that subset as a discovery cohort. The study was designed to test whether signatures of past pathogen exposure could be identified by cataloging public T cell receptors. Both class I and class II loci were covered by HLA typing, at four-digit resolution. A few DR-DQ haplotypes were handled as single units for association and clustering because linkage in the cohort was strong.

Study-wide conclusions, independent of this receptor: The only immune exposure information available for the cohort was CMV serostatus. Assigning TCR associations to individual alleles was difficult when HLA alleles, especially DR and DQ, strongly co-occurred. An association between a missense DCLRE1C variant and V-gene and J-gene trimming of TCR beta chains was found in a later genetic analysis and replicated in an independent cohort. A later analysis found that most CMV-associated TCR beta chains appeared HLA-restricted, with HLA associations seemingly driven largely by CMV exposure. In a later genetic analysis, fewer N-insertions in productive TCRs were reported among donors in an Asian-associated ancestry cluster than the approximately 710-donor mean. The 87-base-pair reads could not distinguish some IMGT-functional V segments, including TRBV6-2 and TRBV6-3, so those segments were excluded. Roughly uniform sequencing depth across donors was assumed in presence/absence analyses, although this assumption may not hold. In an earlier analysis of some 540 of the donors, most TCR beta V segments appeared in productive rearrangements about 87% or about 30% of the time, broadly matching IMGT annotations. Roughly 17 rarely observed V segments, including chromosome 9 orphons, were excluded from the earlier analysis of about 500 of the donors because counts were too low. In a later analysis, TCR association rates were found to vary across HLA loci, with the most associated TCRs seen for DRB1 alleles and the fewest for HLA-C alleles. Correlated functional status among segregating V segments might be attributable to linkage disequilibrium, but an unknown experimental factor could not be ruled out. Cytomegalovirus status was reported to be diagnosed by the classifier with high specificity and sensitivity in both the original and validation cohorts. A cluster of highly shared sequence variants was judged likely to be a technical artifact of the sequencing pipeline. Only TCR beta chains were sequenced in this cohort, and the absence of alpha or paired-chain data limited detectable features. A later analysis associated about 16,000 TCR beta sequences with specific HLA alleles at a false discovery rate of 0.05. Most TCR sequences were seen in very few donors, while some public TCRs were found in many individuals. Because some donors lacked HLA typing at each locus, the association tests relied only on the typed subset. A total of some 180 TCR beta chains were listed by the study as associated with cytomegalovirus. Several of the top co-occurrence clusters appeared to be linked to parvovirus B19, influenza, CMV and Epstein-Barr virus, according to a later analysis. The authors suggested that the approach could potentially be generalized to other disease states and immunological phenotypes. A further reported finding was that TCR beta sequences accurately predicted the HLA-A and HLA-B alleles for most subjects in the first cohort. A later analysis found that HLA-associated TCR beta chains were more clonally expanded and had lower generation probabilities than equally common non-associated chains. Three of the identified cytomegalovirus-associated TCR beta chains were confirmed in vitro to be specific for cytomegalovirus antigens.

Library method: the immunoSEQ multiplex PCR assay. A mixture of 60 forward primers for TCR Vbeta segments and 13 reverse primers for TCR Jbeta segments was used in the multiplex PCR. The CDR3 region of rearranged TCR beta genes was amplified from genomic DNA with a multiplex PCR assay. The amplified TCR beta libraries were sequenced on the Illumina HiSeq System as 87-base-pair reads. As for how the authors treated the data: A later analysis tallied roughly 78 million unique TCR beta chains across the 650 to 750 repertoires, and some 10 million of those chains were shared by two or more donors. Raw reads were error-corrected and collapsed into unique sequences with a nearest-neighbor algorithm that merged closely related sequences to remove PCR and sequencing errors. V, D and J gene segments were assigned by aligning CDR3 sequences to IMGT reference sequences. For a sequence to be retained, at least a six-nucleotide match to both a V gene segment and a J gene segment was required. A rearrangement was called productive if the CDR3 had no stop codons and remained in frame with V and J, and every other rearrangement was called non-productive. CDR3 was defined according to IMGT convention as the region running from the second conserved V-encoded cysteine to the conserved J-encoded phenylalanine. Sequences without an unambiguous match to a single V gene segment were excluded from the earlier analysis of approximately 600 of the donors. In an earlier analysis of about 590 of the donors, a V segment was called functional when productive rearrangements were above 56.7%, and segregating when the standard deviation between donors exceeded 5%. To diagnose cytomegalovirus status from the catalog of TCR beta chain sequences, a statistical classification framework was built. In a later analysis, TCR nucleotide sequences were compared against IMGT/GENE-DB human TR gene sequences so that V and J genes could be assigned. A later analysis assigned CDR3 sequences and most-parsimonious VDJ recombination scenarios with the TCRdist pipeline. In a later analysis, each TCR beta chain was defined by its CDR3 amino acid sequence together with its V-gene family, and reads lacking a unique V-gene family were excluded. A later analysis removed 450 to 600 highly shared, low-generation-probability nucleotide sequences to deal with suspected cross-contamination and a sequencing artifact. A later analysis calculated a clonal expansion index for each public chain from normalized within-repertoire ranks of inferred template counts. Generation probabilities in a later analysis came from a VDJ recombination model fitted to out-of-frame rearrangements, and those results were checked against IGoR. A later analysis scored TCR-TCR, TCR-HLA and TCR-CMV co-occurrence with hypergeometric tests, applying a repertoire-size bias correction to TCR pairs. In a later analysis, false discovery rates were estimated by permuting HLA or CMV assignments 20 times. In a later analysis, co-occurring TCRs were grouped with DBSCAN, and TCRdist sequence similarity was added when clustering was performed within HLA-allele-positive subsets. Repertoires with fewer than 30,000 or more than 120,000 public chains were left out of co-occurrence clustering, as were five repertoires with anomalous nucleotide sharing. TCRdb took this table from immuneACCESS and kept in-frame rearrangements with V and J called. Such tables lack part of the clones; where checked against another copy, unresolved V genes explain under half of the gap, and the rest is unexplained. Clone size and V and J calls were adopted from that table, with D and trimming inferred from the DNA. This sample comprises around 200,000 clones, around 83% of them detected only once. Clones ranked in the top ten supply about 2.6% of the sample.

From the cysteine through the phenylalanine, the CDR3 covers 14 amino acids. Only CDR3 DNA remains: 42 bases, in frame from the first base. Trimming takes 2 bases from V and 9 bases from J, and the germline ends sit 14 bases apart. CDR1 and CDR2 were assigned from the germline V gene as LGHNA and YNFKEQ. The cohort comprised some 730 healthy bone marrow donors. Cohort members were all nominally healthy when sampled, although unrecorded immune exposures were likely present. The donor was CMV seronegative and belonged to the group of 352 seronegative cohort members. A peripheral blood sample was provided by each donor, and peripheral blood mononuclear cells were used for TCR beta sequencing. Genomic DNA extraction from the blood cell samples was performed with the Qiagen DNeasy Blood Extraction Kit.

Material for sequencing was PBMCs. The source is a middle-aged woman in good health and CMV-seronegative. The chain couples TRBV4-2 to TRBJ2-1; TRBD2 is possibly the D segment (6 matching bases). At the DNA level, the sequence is TGTGCCAGCAGCCAAAGACTACTAGCATCTGAGCAGTTCTTC. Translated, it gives CASSQRLLASEQFF.